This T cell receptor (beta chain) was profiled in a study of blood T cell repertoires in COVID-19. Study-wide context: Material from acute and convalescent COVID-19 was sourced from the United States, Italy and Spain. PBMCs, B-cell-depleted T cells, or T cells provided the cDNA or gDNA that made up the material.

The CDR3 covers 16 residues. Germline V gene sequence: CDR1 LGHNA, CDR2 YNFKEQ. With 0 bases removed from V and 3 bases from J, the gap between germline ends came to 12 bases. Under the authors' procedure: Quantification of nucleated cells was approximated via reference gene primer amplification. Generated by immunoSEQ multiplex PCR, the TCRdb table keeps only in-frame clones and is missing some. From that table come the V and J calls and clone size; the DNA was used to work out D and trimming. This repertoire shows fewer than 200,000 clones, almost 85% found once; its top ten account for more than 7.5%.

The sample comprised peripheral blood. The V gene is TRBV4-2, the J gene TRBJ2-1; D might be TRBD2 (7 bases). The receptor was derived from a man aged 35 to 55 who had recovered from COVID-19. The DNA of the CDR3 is TGTGCCAGCAGCCAAGAGGGGGGGGGCAGCTACAATGAGCAGTTCTTC. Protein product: CASSQEGGGSYNEQFF.